The next 4 T cell receptor beta chains were all read from a single sample in a study of blood T cells in healthy people across ages. The authors ran a second PCR of about 7 to 11 cycles using a sample-barcoded 5' primer and a J-beta primer mix. TCRdb redid the calling of the 5' RACE reads with MiXCR, one entry per CDR3 protein. Of approximately 880,000 distinct CDR3 sequences in the sample, around 46% were seen once. Sequencing was carried out using blood. These receptors all stem from a man aged 30 to 39 in good health.

The chain combines TRBV10-3 with TRBJ1-2; possible D gene TRBD1, 6 bases. V gave up 3 bases and J gave up 4 bases, with 15 bases separating them. Per the germline V gene, CDR1 is ENHRY and CDR2 is SYGVKD. This CDR3 spans 15 amino acids. The CDR3 DNA sequence: TGTGCCATCAGTGACTCAATGGGGGCTCCCTATGGCTACACCTTC. Translation: CAISDSMGAPYGYTF.

This clonotype was recorded a few times. This chain links TRBV6-5 with TRBJ2-1; possibly TRBD2 for D (7 bases). The CDR3 runs to 17 residues. Deletions cut 0 bases from V and 6 bases from J, with 18 bases between. Germline V CDR1 and CDR2: MNHEY, SVGAGI. The CDR3 protein is CASSYSYEGGYLNEQFF. Written as DNA, the CDR3 is TGTGCCAGCAGTTACTCTTATGAGGGGGGGTACCTCAATGAGCAGTTCTTC.

The table lists this clonotype with a few counts. This chain joins TRBV28 and TRBJ2-3; D not resolved. The CDR3 contains 14 residues. Trimming stripped 6 bases from V and 2 bases from J, with 12 bases between. CDR1 is MDHEN and CDR2 is SYDVKM in the germline V gene. The CDR3 is CASSGSDLTDTQYF. The DNA of the CDR3 is TGTGCCAGCAGCGGGTCGGACCTCACAGATACGCAGTATTTT.

This clonotype appeared many times. The chain employs TRBV7-9 and TRBJ1-2; 7 bases fit TRBD1. Germline V gene sequence: CDR1 SEHNR, CDR2 FQNEAQ (reference sequence). The V segment lost 2 bases and the J segment 4 bases; nucleotides outside the gene matches: 7. The CDR3 covers 15 residues. CDR3 residues: CASSLTDRAAYGYTF. The DNA for the CDR3 is TGTGCCAGCAGCTTAACCGACAGGGCCGCCTATGGCTACACCTTC. Based on the CDR3 plus reference TRBV7-9 and TRBJ1-2, the full variable domain is DTGVSQNPRHKITKRGQNVTFRCDPISEHNRLYWYRQTLGQGPEFLTYFQNEAQLEKSRLLSDRFSAERPKGSFSTLEIQRTEQGDSAMYLCASSLTDRAAYGYTFGSGTRLTVV.